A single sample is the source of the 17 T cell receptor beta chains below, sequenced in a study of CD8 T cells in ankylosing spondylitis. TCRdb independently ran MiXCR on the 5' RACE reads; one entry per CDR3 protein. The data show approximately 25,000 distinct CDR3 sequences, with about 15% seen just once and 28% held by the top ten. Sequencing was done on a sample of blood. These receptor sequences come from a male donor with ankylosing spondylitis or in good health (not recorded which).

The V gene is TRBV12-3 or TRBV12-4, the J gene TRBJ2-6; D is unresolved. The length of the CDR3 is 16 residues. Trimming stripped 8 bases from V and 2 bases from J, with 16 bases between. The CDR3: CASSQLGSAGANVLTF. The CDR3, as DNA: TGTGCCAGCTCCCAATTGGGATCTGCTGGGGCCAACGTCCTGACTTTC.

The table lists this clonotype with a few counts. In nucleotides, the CDR3 is TGCAGTGCTAGACATCCGGGACTCCGGTACAATGAGCAGTTCTTC. Translated, it gives CSARHPGLRYNEQFF. The chain joins TRBV20-1 to TRBJ2-1, with TRBD2 as a possible D gene (6 bases). The CDR3 runs to 15 residues. Trimming left V 2 bases short and J 4 bases short, with 15 bases between. Germline V gives CDR1 DFQATT, CDR2 SNEGSKA (reference sequence).

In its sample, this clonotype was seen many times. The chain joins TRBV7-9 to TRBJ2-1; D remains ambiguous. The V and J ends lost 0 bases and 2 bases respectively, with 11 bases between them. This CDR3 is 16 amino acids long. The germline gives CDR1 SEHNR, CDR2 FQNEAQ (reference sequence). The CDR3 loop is CASSLAKGYAYNEQFF. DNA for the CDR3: TGTGCCAGCAGCTTAGCGAAGGGCTATGCCTACAATGAGCAGTTCTTC.

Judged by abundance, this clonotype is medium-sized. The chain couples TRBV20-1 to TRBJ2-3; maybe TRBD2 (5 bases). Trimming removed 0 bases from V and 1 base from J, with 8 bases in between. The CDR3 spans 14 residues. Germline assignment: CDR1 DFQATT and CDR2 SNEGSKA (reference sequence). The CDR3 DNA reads TGCAGTGCTAGAGATCTAGCAGGCACAGATACGCAGTATTTT. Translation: CSARDLAGTDTQYF.

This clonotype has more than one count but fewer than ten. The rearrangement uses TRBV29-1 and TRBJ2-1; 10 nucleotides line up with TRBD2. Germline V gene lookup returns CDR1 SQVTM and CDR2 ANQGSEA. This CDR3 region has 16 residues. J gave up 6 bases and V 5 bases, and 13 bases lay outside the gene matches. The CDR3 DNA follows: TGCAGCGTTCCTGGGGGGGGGACTAGCGTGGGCAATGAGCAGTTCTTC. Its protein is CSVPGGGTSVGNEQFF.

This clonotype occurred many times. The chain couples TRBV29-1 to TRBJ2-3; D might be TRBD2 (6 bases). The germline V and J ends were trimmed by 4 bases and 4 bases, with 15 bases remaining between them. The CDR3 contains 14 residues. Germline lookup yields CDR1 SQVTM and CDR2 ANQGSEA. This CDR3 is CSVVKAGTADTQYF. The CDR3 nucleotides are TGCAGCGTTGTAAAGGCGGGGACGGCAGATACGCAGTATTTT.

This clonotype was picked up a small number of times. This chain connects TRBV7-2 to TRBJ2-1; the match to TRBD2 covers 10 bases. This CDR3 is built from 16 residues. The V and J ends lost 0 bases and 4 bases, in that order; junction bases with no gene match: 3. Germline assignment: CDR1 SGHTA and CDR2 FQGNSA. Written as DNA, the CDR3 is TGTGCCAGCAGCTTAGCATTTAGCGGGAGGTACAATGAGCAGTTCTTC. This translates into CASSLAFSGRYNEQFF.

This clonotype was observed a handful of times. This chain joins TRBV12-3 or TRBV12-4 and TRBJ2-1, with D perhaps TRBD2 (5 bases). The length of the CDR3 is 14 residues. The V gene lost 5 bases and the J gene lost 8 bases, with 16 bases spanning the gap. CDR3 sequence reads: CASSERSPTYEQFF. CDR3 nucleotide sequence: TGTGCCAGCAGTGAGCGGTCCCCCACATATGAGCAGTTCTTC.

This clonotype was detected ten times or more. CDR3 DNA sequence: TGTGCCTGGGTTCCCCGGGACAGGGTGATTTACGAGCAGTACTTC. The encoded protein is CAWVPRDRVIYEQYF. The V gene is TRBV30, the J gene TRBJ2-7; 9 bases line up with TRBD1. Trimming cost V 5 bases and J 4 bases; bases outside gene matches: 12. The CDR3 has 15 residues. Per germline, CDR1 GTSNPN and CDR2 SVGIG (reference sequence).

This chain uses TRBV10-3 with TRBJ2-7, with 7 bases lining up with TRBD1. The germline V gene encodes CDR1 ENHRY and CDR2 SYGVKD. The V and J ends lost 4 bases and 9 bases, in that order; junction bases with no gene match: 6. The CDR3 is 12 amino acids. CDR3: CAISGPDRSQYF. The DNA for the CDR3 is TGTGCCATCAGTGGACCGGACAGGTCGCAGTACTTC.

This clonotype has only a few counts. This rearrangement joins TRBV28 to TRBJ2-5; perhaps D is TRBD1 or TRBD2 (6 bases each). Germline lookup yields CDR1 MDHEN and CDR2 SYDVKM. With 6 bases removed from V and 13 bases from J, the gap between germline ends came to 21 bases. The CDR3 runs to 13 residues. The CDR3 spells CASSKPASRGGYF. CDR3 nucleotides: TGTGCCAGCAGCAAGCCGGCTAGCAGGGGAGGGTACTTC.

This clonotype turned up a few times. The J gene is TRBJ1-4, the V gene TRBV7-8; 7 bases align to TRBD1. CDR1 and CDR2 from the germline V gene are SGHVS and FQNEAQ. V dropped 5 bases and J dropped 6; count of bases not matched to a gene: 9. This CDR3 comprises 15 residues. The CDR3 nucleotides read TGTGCCAGCAGCGCGACAGGGCTTAGGGATGAAAAACTGTTTTTT. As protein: CASSATGLRDEKLFF.

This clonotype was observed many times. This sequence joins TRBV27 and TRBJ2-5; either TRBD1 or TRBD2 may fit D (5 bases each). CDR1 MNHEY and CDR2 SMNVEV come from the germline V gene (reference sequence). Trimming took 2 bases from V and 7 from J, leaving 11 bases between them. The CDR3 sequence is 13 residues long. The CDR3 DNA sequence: TGTGCCAGCAGTTTAGTGGGGGAAGCGACCCAGTACTTC. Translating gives CASSLVGEATQYF.

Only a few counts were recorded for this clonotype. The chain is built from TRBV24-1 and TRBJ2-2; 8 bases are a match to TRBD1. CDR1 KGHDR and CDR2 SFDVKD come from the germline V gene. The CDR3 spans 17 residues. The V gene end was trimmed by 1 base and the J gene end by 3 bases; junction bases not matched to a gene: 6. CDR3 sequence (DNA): TGTGCCACCAGTGATTTCGGACAGGGAGTCGACACCGGGGAGCTGTTTTTT. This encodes CATSDFGQGVDTGELFF.

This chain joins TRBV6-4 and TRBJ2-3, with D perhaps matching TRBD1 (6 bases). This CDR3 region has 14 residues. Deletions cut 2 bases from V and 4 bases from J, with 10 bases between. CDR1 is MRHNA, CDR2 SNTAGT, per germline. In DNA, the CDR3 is TGTGCCAGCAGTGACCGGTCAGGGGCAGATACGCAGTATTTT. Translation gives CASSDRSGADTQYF.

CDR3 DNA sequence: TGTGCCACCTGGCGGGAGACCCAGTACTTC. It codes for CATWRETQYF. This sequence joins TRBV6-2 or TRBV6-3 and TRBJ2-5; D not certain. The CDR3 consists of 10 residues. Germline CDR1 is MNHEY and CDR2 is SVGEGT. V was shortened by 10 bases and J by 5 bases, with 8 bases between the two germline ends.

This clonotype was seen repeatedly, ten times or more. The chain's CDR3 is CASSITGYGTGELFF. In DNA, the CDR3 is TGTGCCAGCAGCATTACCGGGTACGGCACCGGGGAGCTGTTTTTT. The chain employs TRBV21-1 and TRBJ2-2; TRBD1 was called by the table and not checked on the DNA. TRBV21-1 is flagged as a pseudogene. The CDR3 is 15 amino acids.